This T cell receptor (beta chain) was retrieved from a study of T cell repertoires in ileal Crohn's disease. Generated by immunoSEQ multiplex PCR, the TCRdb table keeps only in-frame clones and is missing some. The sample has some 14,000 clones, about 73% seen once. By sample share, this clone is medium-sized. One end of the junction varies from germline; a read error may be responsible. CDR1 is SGHTA, CDR2 FQGNSA, per germline. The CDR3 consists of 14 residues. Sequenced sample: ileal tissue. This clonotype was sampled from an adult with Crohn's disease. This chain connects TRBV7-2 to TRBJ2-1, with TRBD2 identical over 11 bases. CDR3 sequence (DNA): TGTGCCAGCAGCGTAGCGGGGGGGTACAATGAGCAGTTCTTC. This sequence encodes CASSVAGGYNEQFF.